This TCR beta chain was retrieved from a study of cytotoxic CD8 clonotypes in ibrutinib-treated CLL. About this clone: Its antigen is undetermined.

Clones were read by immunoSEQ multiplex PCR, and TCRdb kept only the in-frame ones, dropping some. Among around 250,000 clones, roughly 70% were seen once, and the ten largest hold 15%. Germline lookup yields CDR1 SQVTM and CDR2 ANQGSEA. The CDR3 runs 12 residues. V lost 6 bases and J 5 bases, leaving 12 bases between the germline ends. Study observations and caveats: Clonality increased at ibrutinib response, then returned toward baseline at progression. Baseline clonality exceeded age-matched healthy donors and tracked circulating CD8+ T-cell counts.

The J gene is TRBJ2-3, the V gene TRBV29-1; maybe TRBD2 (5 bases). The TCR comes from a human donor with chronic lymphocytic leukemia. The sample consisted of PBMCs, taken after 24 months of ibrutinib treatment. CDR3: CSVGEERDTQYF. Written as DNA, the CDR3 is TGCAGCGTGGGAGAGGAACGAGATACGCAGTATTTT.